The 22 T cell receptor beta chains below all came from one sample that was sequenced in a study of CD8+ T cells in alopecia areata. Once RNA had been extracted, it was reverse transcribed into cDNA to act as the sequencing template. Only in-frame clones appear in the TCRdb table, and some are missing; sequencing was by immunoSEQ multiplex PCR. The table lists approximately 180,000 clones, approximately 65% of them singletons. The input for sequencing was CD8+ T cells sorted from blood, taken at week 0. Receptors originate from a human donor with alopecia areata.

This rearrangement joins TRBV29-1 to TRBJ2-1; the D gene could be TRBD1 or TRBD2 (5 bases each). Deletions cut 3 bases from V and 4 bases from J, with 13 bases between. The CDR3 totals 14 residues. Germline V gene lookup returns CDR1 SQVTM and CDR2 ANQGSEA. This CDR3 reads CSVDVRGRYNEQFF. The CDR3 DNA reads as TGCAGCGTTGATGTGAGGGGAAGATACAATGAGCAGTTCTTC.

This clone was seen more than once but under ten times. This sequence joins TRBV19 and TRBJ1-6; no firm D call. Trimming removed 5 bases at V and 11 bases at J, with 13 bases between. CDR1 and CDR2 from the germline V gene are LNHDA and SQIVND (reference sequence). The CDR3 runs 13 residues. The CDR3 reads CASSPGGRPPLHF. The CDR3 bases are TGTGCCAGTAGTCCCGGCGGAAGGCCACCCCTCCACTTT.

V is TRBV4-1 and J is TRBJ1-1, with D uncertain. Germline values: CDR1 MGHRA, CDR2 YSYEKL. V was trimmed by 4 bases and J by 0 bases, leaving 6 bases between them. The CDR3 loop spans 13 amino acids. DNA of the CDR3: TGCGCCAGCAGCCGAGGAATGAACACTGAAGCTTTCTTT. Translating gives CASSRGMNTEAFF.

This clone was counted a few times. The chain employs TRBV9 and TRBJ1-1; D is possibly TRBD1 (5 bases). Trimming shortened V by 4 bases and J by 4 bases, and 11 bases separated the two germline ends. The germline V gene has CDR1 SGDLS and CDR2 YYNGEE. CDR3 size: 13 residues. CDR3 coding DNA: TGTGCCAGCAGCTCACAGGCCATCACTGAAGCTTTCTTT. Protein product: CASSSQAITEAFF.

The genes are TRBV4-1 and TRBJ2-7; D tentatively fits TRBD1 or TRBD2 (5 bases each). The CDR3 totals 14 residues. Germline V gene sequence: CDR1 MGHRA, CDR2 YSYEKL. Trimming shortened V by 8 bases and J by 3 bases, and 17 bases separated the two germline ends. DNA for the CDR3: TGCGCCAGCGGCGAACGGGGCGACGGCTACGAGCAGTACTTC. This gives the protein CASGERGDGYEQYF.

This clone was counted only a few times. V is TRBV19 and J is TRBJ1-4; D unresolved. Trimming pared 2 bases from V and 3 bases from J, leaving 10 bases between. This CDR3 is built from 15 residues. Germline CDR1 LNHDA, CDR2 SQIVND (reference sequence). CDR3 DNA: TGTGCCAGTAGTATAATGTGGCAGTCTAATGAAAAACTGTTTTTT. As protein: CASSIMWQSNEKLFF.

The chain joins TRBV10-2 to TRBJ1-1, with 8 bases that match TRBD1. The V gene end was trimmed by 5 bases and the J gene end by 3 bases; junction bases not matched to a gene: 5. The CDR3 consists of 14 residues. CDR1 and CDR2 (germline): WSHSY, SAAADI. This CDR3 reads CASSNRGGYTEAFF. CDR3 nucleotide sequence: TGCGCCAGCAGTAACAGGGGGGGATACACTGAAGCTTTCTTT.

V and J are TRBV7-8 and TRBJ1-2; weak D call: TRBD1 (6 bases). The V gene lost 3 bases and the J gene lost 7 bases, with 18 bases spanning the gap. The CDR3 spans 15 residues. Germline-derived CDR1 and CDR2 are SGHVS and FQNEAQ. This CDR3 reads CASSFEARGSAGYTF. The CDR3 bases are TGTGCCAGCAGCTTCGAGGCCAGGGGATCGGCTGGCTACACCTTC.

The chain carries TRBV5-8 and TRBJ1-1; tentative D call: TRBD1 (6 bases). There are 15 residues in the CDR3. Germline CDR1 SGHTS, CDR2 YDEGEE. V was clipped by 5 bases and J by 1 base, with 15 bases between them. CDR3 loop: CASSFVTGPNTEAFF. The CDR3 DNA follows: TGTGCCAGCAGTTTCGTAACAGGGCCGAACACTGAAGCTTTCTTT.

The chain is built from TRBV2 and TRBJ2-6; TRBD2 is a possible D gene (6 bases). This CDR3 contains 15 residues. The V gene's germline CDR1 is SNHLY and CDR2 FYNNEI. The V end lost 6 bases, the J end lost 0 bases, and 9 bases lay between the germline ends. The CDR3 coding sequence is TGTGCCAGCAGGCGCGGGGTCTCTGGGGCCAACGTCCTGACTTTC. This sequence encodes CASRRGVSGANVLTF. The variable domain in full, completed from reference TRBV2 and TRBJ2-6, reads EPEVTQTPSHQVTQMGQEVILRCVPISNHLYFYWYRQILGQKVEFLVSFYNNEISEKSEIFDDQFSVERPDGSNFTLKIRSTKLEDSAMYFCASRRGVSGANVLTFGAGSRLTVL.

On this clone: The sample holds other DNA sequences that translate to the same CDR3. The CDR3 coding sequence is TGCAGCGTTGTGGGGGGAACCGGGGAGCTGTTTTTT. As protein: CSVVGGTGELFF. This chain connects TRBV29-1 to TRBJ2-2, with a tentative D call TRBD2 (6 bases). Germline loops: CDR1 SQVTM, CDR2 ANQGSEA. V lost 4 bases to trimming and J lost 5 bases, with 8 bases between them. The CDR3 sequence is 12 residues long.

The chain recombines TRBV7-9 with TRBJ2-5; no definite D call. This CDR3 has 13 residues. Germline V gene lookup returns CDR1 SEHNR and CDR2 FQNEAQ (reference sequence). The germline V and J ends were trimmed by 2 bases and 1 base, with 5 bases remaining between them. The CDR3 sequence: CASSLQLQETQYF. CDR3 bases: TGTGCCAGCAGCTTACAGCTCCAAGAGACCCAGTACTTC.

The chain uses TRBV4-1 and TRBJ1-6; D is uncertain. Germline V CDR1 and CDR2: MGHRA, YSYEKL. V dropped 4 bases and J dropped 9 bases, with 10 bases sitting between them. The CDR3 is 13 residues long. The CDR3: CASSLLSPSPLHF. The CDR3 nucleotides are TGCGCCAGCAGCCTCCTATCACCTTCACCCCTCCACTTT.

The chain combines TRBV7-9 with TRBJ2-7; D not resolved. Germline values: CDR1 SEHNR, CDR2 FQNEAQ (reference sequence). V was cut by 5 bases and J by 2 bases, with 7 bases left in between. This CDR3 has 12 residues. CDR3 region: CASSKATYEQYF. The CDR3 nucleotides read TGTGCCAGCAGCAAGGCTACCTACGAGCAGTACTTC.

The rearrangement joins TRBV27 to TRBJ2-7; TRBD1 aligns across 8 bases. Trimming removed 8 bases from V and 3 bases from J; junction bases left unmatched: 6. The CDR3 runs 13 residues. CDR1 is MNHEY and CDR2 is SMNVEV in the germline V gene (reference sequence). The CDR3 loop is CASADRGGYEQYF. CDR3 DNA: TGTGCCAGCGCAGACAGGGGCGGCTACGAGCAGTACTTC.

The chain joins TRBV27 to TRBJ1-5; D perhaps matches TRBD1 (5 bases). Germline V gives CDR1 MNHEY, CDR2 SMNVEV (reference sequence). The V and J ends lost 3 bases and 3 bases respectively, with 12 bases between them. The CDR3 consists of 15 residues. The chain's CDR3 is CASSLIAGNNQPQHF. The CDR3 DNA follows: TGTGCCAGCAGTTTGATCGCAGGGAACAATCAGCCCCAGCATTTT.

CDR3 bases: TGTGCCAGCAGTTTAAGGTACGAGCAGTACTTC. Its translation: CASSLRYEQYF. V and J are TRBV2 and TRBJ2-7; D is uncertain. Germline V gene lookup returns CDR1 SNHLY and CDR2 FYNNEI. V lost 5 bases and J 4 bases, leaving 6 bases between the germline ends. The CDR3 covers 11 residues.

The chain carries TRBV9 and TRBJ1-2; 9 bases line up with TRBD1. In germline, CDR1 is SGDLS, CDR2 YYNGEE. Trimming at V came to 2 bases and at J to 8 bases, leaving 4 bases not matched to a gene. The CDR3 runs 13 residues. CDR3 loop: CASSVGQGGGYTF. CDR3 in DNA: TGTGCCAGCAGCGTGGGACAGGGTGGCGGCTACACCTTC.

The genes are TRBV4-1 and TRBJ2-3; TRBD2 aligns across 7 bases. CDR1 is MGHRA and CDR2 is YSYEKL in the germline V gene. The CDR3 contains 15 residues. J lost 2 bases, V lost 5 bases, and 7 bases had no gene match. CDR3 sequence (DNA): TGCGCCAGCAGCTCCCGGGGGGAGAACACAGATACGCAGTATTTT. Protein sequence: CASSSRGENTDTQYF.

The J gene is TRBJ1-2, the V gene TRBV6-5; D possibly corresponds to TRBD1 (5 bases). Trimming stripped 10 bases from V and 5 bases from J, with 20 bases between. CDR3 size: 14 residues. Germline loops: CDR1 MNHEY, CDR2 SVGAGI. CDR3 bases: TGTGCCACCCTTGGGACGTACACTGGGTATGGCTACACCTTC. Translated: CATLGTYTGYGYTF.

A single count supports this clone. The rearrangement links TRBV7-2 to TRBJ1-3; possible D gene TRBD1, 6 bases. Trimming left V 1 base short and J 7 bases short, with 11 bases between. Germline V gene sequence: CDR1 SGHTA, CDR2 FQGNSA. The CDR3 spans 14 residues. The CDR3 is CASSLVGQWNTIYF. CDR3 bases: TGTGCCAGCAGCTTAGTCGGACAGTGGAACACCATATATTTT.

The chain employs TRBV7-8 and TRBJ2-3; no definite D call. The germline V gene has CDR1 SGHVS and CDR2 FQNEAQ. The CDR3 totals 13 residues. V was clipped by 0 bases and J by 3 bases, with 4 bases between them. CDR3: CASSLAMTDTQYF. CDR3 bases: TGTGCCAGCAGCTTAGCGATGACAGATACGCAGTATTTT.